The 6 T cell receptor beta chains in this list originate from one sample, sequenced in a study of T cell changes during pregnancy in multiple sclerosis. Clones were sequenced by immunoSEQ multiplex PCR, and TCRdb holds only the in-frame ones, with some missing. The sample has approximately 58,000 clones, more than 90% seen once. Sequencing used peripheral blood, obtained in the second trimester of pregnancy. The receptors originated from a female donor with multiple sclerosis, enrolled in a pregnancy study.

The chain links TRBV5-4 to TRBJ2-7, with 7 nucleotides matching TRBD1. The CDR3 loop spans 15 amino acids. V trimming: 2 bases; J trimming: 0 bases; junction bases outside the gene matches: 5. The germline V gene has CDR1 SGHNT and CDR2 YYREEE (reference sequence). CDR3 in DNA: TGTGCCAGCAGCTTCCGGGACAGCACCTCCTACGAGCAGTACTTC. This codes for CASSFRDSTSYEQYF.

V usage is TRBV5-4 and J usage is TRBJ2-5; 8 bases are shared with TRBD1. Germline CDR1 and CDR2: SGHNT and YYREEE (reference sequence). V gave up 5 bases and J gave up 4 bases; unmatched junction bases: 7. The CDR3 is 14 amino acids. The CDR3 DNA follows: TGTGCCAGCAGAAGACAGGGGCCGGGAGAGACCCAGTACTTC. This gives the protein CASRRQGPGETQYF.

The chain carries TRBV19 and TRBJ2-5, with a possible D match to TRBD1 (8 bases). The V end lost 5 bases, the J end lost 2 bases, and 18 bases lay between the germline ends. The CDR3 spans 16 residues. Germline CDR1 LNHDA, CDR2 SQIVND (reference sequence). This chain's CDR3 is CASSLRTGGGQETQYF. The CDR3 DNA sequence: TGTGCCAGTAGTCTCCGAACAGGGGGGGGGCAAGAGACCCAGTACTTC.

The gene calls are TRBV5-1 and TRBJ1-1; TRBD1 aligns across 7 bases. V shed 5 bases and J 1 base; nucleotides not matched to a gene: 14. CDR1 and CDR2 (germline): SGHRS, YFSETQ. The CDR3 has 17 residues. The CDR3 protein is CASSLRYWGTENTEAFF. CDR3 coding DNA: TGCGCCAGCAGTTTGAGGTATTGGGGGACAGAGAACACTGAAGCTTTCTTT.

The rearrangement uses TRBV9 and TRBJ2-7; 8 bases line up with TRBD1. V lost 4 bases to trimming and J lost 4 bases; unmatched junction nucleotides: 7. The germline CDR1 and CDR2 sequences are SGDLS and YYNGEE. The CDR3 has 14 residues. This chain's CDR3 is CASSLTGAGYEQYF. The CDR3 coding sequence is TGTGCCAGCAGCTTGACAGGGGCAGGATACGAGCAGTACTTC.

Note on this clone: No DNA is shown, since the ends of the CDR3 on it are uncertain; the CDR3 is the one TCRdb lists. The chain recombines TRBV6-4 with TRBJ1-3; the table's D call, TRBD1, has no DNA check behind it. The CDR3 is 22 amino acids long, termini counted. CDR1 and CDR2 (germline): MRHNA, SNTAGT. CDR3 amino acids: CASSDSLRAGTGLRTSGNTIYF.